A single sample is the source of the 12 T cell receptor beta chains below, sequenced in a study of untreated major depressive disorder. No antigen has been identified for these receptors. This table comes from immunoSEQ multiplex PCR, and its TCRdb copy is limited to in-frame clones, with some not included. The table has approximately 12,000 clones, 75% to 95% seen once; the top ten hold 1.7%. Study-wide results and limits: Depressed patients' CD4+ T cells carried increased TRBV05-01 (Vbeta 5.1) usage versus control CD4+ T cells.

Input material: CD4+ T cells from PBMCs. The receptor source for this set is a woman in her 30s with major depressive disorder.

The chain has TRBV5-6 and TRBJ2-7, with unresolved D. The CDR3 contains 12 residues. In germline, CDR1 is SGHDT, CDR2 YYEEEE. V gave up 3 bases and J gave up 4 bases, with 8 bases separating them. CDR3 DNA sequence: TGTGCCAGCAGCTGGTTGCAGTACGAGCAGTACTTC. It is translated as CASSWLQYEQYF.

The V call is TRBV30, the J call TRBJ1-2; no clear D. Germline V gives CDR1 GTSNPN, CDR2 SVGIG (reference sequence). This CDR3 region has 13 residues. Trimming pared 0 bases from V and 4 bases from J, leaving 9 bases between. This CDR3 is CAWSVGSIYGYTF. The CDR3 nucleotides read TGTGCCTGGAGTGTAGGCAGCATCTATGGCTACACCTTC. The variable domain in full, completed from reference TRBV30 and TRBJ1-2, reads SQTIHQWPATLVQPVGSPLSLECTVEGTSNPNLYWYRQAAGRGLQLLFYSVGIGQISSEVPQNLSASRPQDRQFILSSKKLLLSDSGFYLCAWSVGSIYGYTFGSGTRLTVV.

The CDR3 sequence is CASGLPEAFF. Written as DNA, the CDR3 is TGTGCTAGTGGTTTGCCCGAAGCTTTCTTT. V gene TRBV12-5 combines with J gene TRBJ1-1, with no clear D. This CDR3 is built from 10 residues. CDR1 LGHNT and CDR2 FRNRAP come from the germline V gene. Trimming left V 2 bases short and J 8 bases short, with 3 bases between.

The chain joins TRBV6-1 to TRBJ2-1, with D possibly being TRBD1 (6 bases). Trimming took off 5 bases at V and 4 bases at J, with 12 bases between the two ends. The CDR3 is 14 residues long. The germline gives CDR1 MNHNS, CDR2 SASEGT. CDR3 residues: CASSPQGGYNEQFF. CDR3 in DNA: TGTGCCAGCAGTCCTCAAGGGGGTTACAATGAGCAGTTCTTC.

This chain connects TRBV5-6 to TRBJ2-6, with D possibly matching TRBD1 (5 bases). Germline loops: CDR1 SGHDT, CDR2 YYEEEE. The CDR3 runs to 16 residues. V was shortened by 2 bases and J by 3 bases, with 12 bases between the two germline ends. Written as DNA, the CDR3 is TGTGCCAGCAGCTTACAGTCAGGGTTTGGGGCCAACGTCCTGACTTTC. Protein product: CASSLQSGFGANVLTF.

The chain joins TRBV4-2 to TRBJ1-2; TRBD1 matches 8 bases. V trimming: 0 bases; J trimming: 2 bases; junction bases outside the gene matches: 8. Germline V lookup: CDR1 LGHNA, CDR2 YNFKEQ. The CDR3 consists of 17 residues. The CDR3 nucleotides are TGTGCCAGCAGCCAAGATGCAGGACAGGGTCAAAACTATGGCTACACCTTC. It codes for CASSQDAGQGQNYGYTF.

This clone was picked up one time. The gene calls are TRBV19 and TRBJ2-2, with D maybe TRBD2 (6 bases). Germline CDR1 and CDR2: LNHDA and SQIVND (reference sequence). Between the trimmed V and J ends, which lost 3 bases and 1 base, there was a span of 6 bases. The CDR3 is 14 amino acids. CDR3 nucleotide sequence: TGTGCCAGTAGTATGGGACTGAACACCGGGGAGCTGTTTTTT. It is translated as CASSMGLNTGELFF.

This chain joins TRBV9 and TRBJ2-2; possible D gene TRBD1, 6 bases. The germline V gene encodes CDR1 SGDLS and CDR2 YYNGEE. The CDR3 is made up of 15 amino acids. V was trimmed by 1 base and J by 4 bases, leaving 11 bases between them. The CDR3 here is CASSVLSRGTGELFF. CDR3 bases: TGTGCCAGCAGCGTATTGTCCAGGGGCACCGGGGAGCTGTTTTTT.

V and J are TRBV5-4 and TRBJ1-1; 7 bases line up with TRBD1. Germline-derived CDR1 and CDR2 are SGHNT and YYREEE (reference sequence). The junction had 3 bases not matched to a gene; V was cut back by 0 bases and J by 7 bases. This CDR3 has 13 amino acids. The DNA for the CDR3 is TGTGCCAGCAGCTTGGTGAGGGACAGTGAAGCTTTCTTT. Protein product: CASSLVRDSEAFF.

This clone has only one observation. This chain links TRBV21-1 with TRBJ2-7; the D call in the table, TRBD1, was not verified against the DNA. TRBV21-1 is classified as a pseudogene. The CDR3 has 18 residues. CDR3 coding DNA: TGTGCCAGCAGCAACCCGCCCTCGACCGGGACAGACCCCTACGAGCAGTACTTC. Translated: CASSNPPSTGTDPYEQYF.

The J gene is TRBJ2-7, the V gene TRBV7-6, with 10 bases fitting TRBD2. The CDR3 runs to 16 residues. Per the germline V gene, CDR1 is SGHVS and CDR2 is FNYEAQ. V was clipped by 6 bases and J by 4 bases; unmatched bases: 12. The CDR3 nucleotides read TGTGCCAGCAGTAAAACGGCGGCTAGCGGGAGTTACGAGCAGTACTTC. Translation: CASSKTAASGSYEQYF.

This chain connects TRBV12-5 to TRBJ1-1, with D possibly matching TRBD1 (5 bases). Germline lookup yields CDR1 LGHNT and CDR2 FRNRAP. This CDR3 has 17 residues. V shed 5 bases and J shed 2 bases, with 21 bases lying between them. The CDR3 bases are TGTGCTAGTGGTCCCTCCCCCCCGCCCGGGGGAAACACTGAAGCTTTCTTT. It codes for CASGPSPPPGGNTEAFF.